Given below is one TCR beta chain in context. Germline CDR1 SEHNR, CDR2 FQNEAQ (reference sequence). The CDR3 is 14 residues long. J was trimmed by 8 bases and V by 4 bases; bases with no gene match: 5. The sample belongs to a study of T-cell reconstitution after alpha-beta-depleted transplantation in children. Unique molecular identifiers featured in how the TCRbeta library was prepared. Via MiXCR, TCRdb re-called the PCR reads, giving one row per CDR3 protein. The sample has around 370,000 distinct CDR3 sequences; about 9.4% are singletons. The clonotype originates from a human donor who donated a stem cell graft to a child with acute lymphoblastic leukemia. The sample was PBMCs from the stem cell graft donor, taken from the stem cell graft. This chain links TRBV7-9 with TRBJ2-1; 10 bases are shared with TRBD2. The CDR3 protein is CASSSGLAVDEQFF. CDR3 nucleotide sequence: TGTGCCAGCAGCTCAGGACTAGCGGTGGATGAGCAGTTCTTC.